This T cell receptor (beta chain) originates from a study of T cell responses to AZD1222 COVID-19 vaccine (TCRdb year 2021). For context, the study as a whole: AZD1222 recipients whose second dose came at about 4 weeks and those whose second dose came at about 12 weeks were combined into one group, since spike-specific TCR depth and breadth did not differ between the two schedules. Enrollment into the trials was organized by age into subgroups of 18-55, 56-69 and 70-plus years, and those subgroups contained around 150, 28 and 57 TCR-sequenced participants, respectively. TCR sequencing covered approximately 230 trial participants: roughly 200 given two doses of AZD1222 and 26 given two doses of MenACWY control vaccine.

Broader findings and caveats from the paper: Because no samples from the day 14 peak response were available, repertoires could be characterized only after the peak T cell response. Spike-specific TCR breadth and depth rose significantly after two AZD1222 doses compared with day 0 and with MenACWY recipients. Conclusions about previously exposed vaccinees are limited, since just five to seven AZD1222 recipients were seropositive for SARS-CoV-2 at baseline. CD4 TCRs associated with the vaccine covered the entire spike protein, and the dominant responses were in regions 160-218 and 743-854. Participants were mostly white British, with more females than males. The authors suggested clonal diversity may have been underestimated. The 56-69-year group was small, and its depth increase did not reach significance, likely because of low power. Reportedly, close to half of the unique spike-specific TCRs recognized epitopes lying outside the regions that are mutated in the B.1.351 and B.1.1.7 variants.

The sample's time point label is to be understood as: baseline before first vaccination. Vaccinee samples were obtained from the UK trials COV001 and COV002, which included a single-blind randomized controlled phase 2/3 trial of AZD1222 (ChAdOx1 nCoV-19) in healthy adults. Trial participant PBMC samples were collected at day 0 and day 28 after the second dose for TCRbeta chain sequencing. The CDR3 regions of human TCRbeta chains were subjected to immunosequencing. The original methods were these. TCRs in the repertoires were matched against a reference library of SARS-CoV-2-specific TCRs that had been generated with the MIRA antigen-specificity platform. Breadth was defined as the fraction of unique TCRs that were SARS-CoV-2-associated, and depth was defined as the fraction of total T cells that were SARS-CoV-2-associated. Using the MIRA data, each spike-specific TCR was assigned both to the spike region to which the TCR was reactive and to a CD4 or CD8 class. Log10-transformed breadth and depth values were compared by one-way ANOVA with Sidak's multiple comparisons tests. TCRdb holds this immuneACCESS table with in-frame rearrangements only. Some clones are missing; in checked studies, unresolved V genes explain under half, and the rest has no known cause. The V and J calls and clone size come from that table; D and trimming were worked out from the DNA. The sample table records 95,000 to 110,000 clones; about 93% of these occur just once. The ten largest clones capture about 5% of the sample.

Sequences LGHDT (CDR1) and YNNKEL (CDR2) are obtained from the germline V gene (reference sequence). The CDR3, from cysteine to phenylalanine, totals 14 residues. Only the CDR3 portion is preserved as DNA: 42 bases, with reading frame beginning at the first base. V loses 2 bases at its end and J loses 3 bases; junction bases beyond the gene matches: 3. On this clone itself: The specificity of this receptor is unknown. Per-base qualities were not stored, and no clone one base away is much larger.

Sequenced here: peripheral blood, sampled on day 0 of AZD1222 vaccination. This TCR was sampled from an adult in good health. Rearrangement joined TRBV3-1 (or the pseudogene TRBV3-2) to TRBJ2-7, with 8 central nucleotides matching TRBD1. The DNA is TGTGCCAGCAGCCAATCGGGACAGGACTACGAGCAGTACTTC. The resulting protein is CASSQSGQDYEQYF.